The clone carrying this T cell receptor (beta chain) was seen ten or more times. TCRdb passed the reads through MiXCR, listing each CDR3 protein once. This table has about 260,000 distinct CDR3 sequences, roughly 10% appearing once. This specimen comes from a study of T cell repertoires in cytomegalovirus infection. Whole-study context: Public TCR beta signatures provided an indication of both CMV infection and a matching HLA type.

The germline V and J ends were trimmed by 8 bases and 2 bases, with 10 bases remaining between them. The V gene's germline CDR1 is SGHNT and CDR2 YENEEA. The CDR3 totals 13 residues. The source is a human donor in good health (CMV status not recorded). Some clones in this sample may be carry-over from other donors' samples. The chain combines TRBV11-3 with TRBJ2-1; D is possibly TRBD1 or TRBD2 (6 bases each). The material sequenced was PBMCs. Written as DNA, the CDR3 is TGTGCCAGCGGCCGGGGGCCCTACAATGAGCAGTTCTTC. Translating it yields CASGRGPYNEQFF.